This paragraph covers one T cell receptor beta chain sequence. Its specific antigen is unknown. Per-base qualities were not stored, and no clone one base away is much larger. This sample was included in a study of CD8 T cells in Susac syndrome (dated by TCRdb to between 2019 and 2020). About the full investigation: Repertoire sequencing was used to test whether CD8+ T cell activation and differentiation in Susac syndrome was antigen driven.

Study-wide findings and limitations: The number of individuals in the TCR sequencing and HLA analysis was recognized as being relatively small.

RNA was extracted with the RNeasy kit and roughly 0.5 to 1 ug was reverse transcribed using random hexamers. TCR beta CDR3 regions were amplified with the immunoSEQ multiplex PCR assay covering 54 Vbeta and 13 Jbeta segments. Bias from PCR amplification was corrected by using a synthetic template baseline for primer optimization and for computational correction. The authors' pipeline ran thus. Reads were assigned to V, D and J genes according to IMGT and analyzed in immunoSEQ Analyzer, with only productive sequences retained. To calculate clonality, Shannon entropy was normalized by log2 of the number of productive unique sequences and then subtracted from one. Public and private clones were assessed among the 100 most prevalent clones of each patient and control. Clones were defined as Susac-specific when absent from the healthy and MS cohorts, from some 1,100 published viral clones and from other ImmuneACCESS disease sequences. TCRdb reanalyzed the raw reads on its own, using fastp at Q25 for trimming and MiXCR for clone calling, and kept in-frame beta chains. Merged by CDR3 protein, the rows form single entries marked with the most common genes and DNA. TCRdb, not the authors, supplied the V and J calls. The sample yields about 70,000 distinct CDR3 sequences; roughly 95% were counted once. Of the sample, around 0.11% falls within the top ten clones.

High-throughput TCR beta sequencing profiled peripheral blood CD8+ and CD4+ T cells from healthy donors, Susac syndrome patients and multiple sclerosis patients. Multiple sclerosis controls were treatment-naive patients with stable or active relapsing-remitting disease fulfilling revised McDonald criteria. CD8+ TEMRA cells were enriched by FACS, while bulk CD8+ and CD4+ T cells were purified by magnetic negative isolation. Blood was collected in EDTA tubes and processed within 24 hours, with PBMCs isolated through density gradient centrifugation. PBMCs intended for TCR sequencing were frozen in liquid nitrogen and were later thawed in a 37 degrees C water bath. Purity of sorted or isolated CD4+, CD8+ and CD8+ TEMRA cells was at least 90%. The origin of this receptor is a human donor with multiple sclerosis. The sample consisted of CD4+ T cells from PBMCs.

The nucleotide sequence is given as TGTGCCAGCAGTCCTACGATCCGTGGCTACACCTTC. The encoded protein is CASSPTIRGYTF. The chain is encoded by TRBV28 joined to TRBJ1-2; the D gene cannot be named for sure. The germline ends are 11 bases apart after V is trimmed by 5 bases and J by 7 bases. The germline V gene specifies MDHEN as CDR1 and SYDVKM as CDR2. From cysteine to phenylalanine, the CDR3 is 12 amino acids long. The entry retains the CDR3 DNA only, 36 bases that are in frame from base 1.